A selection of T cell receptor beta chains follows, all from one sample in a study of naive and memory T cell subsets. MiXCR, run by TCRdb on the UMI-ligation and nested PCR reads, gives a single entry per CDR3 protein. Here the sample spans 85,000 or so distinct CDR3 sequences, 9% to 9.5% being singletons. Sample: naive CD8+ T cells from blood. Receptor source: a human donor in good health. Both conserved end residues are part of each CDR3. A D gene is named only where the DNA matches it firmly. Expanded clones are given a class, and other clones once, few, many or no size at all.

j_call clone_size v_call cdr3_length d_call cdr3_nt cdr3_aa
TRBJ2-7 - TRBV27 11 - TGTGCCAGCGGGGAGCACTACGAGCAGTACTTC CASGEHYEQYF
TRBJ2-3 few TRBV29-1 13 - TGCAGCGTTGAGCTGAGGAACACAGATACGCAGTATTTT CSVELRNTDTQYF
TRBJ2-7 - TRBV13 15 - TGTGCCAGCAGTTCACGGGGCAGGAGCTCCTACGAGCAGTACTTC CASSSRGRSSYEQYF
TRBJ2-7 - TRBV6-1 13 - TGTGCCAGCAGTTATTTACGAACCTACGAGCAGTACTTC CASSYLRTYEQYF
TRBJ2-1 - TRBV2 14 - TGTGCCAGCAGTGACGGAGAGATGGGTAATGAGCAGTTCTTC CASSDGEMGNEQFF
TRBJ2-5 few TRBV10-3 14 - TGTGCCATCAGTGGGGGGGAGTACCAAGAGACCCAGTACTTC CAISGGEYQETQYF
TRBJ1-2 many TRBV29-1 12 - TGCAGCGGGGTTTTCTTGGATTATGGCTACACCTTC CSGVFLDYGYTF
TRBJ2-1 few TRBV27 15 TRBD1 TGTGCCAGCAGTTTATCCGGGACAGGGCAAAATGAGCAGTTCTTC CASSLSGTGQNEQFF
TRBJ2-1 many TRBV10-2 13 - TGCGCCAGCAATGAATGGAGGGAGGATGAGCAGTTCTTC CASNEWREDEQFF
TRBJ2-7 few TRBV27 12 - TGTGCCAGCCGTTACGGTGCCTACGAGCAGTACTTC CASRYGAYEQYF
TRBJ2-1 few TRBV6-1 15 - TGTGCCAGCAGTGACGTCGGGAGTTCCTACAATGAGCAGTTCTTC CASSDVGSSYNEQFF
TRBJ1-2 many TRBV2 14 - TGTGCCAGCACACCCGGGGGCGCGTCCTATGGCTACACCTTC CASTPGGASYGYTF
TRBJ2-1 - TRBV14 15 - TGTGCCAGCAGCCAAAGGATCATCTCCTACAATGAGCAGTTCTTC CASSQRIISYNEQFF
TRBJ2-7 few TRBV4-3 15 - TGCGCCAGCAGCCAAGCACAGGCAACCCTCTACGAGCAGTACTTC CASSQAQATLYEQYF
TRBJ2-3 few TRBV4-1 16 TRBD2 TGCGCCAGCAGCCGGGGACTAGCGGGAGCAATGGATACGCAGTATTTT CASSRGLAGAMDTQYF
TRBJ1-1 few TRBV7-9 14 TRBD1 TGTGCCAGCAGCTTTGAGGGGGCGGGCACTGAAGCTTTCTTT CASSFEGAGTEAFF
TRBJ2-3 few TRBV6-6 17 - TGTGCCAGCAGTTACAGGGAGCGTGTTCGGGACTCAGATACGCAGTATTTT CASSYRERVRDSDTQYF
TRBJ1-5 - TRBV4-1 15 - TGCGCCAGCAGCCAAGAGACAGGTGAAAATCAGCCCCAGCATTTT CASSQETGENQPQHF
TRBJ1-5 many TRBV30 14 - TGTGCCTGGGGTGACAGTGATAGCAATCAGCCCCAGCATTTT CAWGDSDSNQPQHF
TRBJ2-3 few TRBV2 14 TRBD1 TGTGCCATCCCCCGGGACAGGGGGATAGATACGCAGTATTTT CAIPRDRGIDTQYF
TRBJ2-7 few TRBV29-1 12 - TGCAGCGTTGGGGGCACGACCTACGAGCAGTACTTC CSVGGTTYEQYF
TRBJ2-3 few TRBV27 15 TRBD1 TGTGCCAGCAGTTCGGGGACAGGGGTTTCAGATACGCAGTATTTT CASSSGTGVSDTQYF
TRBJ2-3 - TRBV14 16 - TGTGCCAGCAGCCCCTCTCGGAGACCAAGGGCGGATACGCAGTATTTT CASSPSRRPRADTQYF
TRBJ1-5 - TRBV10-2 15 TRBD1 TGCGCCAGCAGTGACTCCGACAGGGGCCTTCAGCCCCAGCATTTT CASSDSDRGLQPQHF
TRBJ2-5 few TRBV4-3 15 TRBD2 TGCGCCAGCAGCCAGACTAGCGGGAGGGCTGAGACCCAGTACTTC CASSQTSGRAETQYF
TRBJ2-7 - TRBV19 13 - TGTGCCAGTAGTATGACAGTGTCCTACGAGCAGTACTTC CASSMTVSYEQYF
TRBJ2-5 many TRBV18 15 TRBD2 TGTGCCAGCTCTCGGACTAGCAGTGAGCGGGAGACCCAGTACTTC CASSRTSSERETQYF
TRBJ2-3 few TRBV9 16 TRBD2 TGTGCCAGCAGCGTAGCGCTAGCGGGAGAGCCAGATACGCAGTATTTT CASSVALAGEPDTQYF
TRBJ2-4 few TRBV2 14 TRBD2 TGTGCCAGCATTAGTAGCGGGAAGAGAGACATTCAGTACTTC CASISSGKRDIQYF
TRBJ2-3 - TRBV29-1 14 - TGCAGCGTCGGGGACTGGTCTAGCACAGATACGCAGTATTTT CSVGDWSSTDTQYF
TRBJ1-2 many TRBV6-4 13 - TGTGCCAGCAGGGGAGGGAGTTCCTATGGCTACACCTTC CASRGGSSYGYTF
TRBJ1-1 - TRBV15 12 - TGTGCCACCAGCCCGGGGAACACTGAAGCTTTCTTT CATSPGNTEAFF
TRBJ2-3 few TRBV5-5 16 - TGTGCCAGCAGCTTGGTTGGCCAGGGCAACACAGATACGCAGTATTTT CASSLVGQGNTDTQYF
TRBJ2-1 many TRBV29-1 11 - TGCAGCGTTTATACGTTGAATGAGCAGTTCTTC CSVYTLNEQFF
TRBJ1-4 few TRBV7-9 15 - TGTGCCAGCAGCAGTTTAGCGGGGCGAAATGAAAAACTGTTTTTT CASSSLAGRNEKLFF
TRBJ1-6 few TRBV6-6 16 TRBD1 TGTGCCAGCAGTTACTCACAGGGACAGAGTAATTCACCCCTCCACTTT CASSYSQGQSNSPLHF
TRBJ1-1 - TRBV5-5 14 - TGTGCCAGCAACAAAGCGGTCCTGAACACTGAAGCTTTCTTT CASNKAVLNTEAFF
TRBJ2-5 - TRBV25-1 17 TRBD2 TGTGCCAGCAGTGAACGGTTGGTGGTAGCGGGGGAAGAGACCCAGTACTTC CASSERLVVAGEETQYF
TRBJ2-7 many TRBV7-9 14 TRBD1 TGTGCCAGCAGCTTTAGGGACAGGCCATACGAGCAGTACTTC CASSFRDRPYEQYF
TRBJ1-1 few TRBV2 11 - TGTGCCAGCAGTCGGACGGCTGAAGCTTTCTTT CASSRTAEAFF
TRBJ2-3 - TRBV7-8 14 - TGTGCCAGCAGCTTAATTGGAGACACAGATACGCAGTATTTT CASSLIGDTDTQYF
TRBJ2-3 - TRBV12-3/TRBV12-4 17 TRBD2 TGTGCCAGCACCCCAGAACTAGCGGGAGAGGGTGCGAATACGCAGTATTTT CASTPELAGEGANTQYF
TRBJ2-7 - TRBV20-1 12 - TGCAGTGCTAGTCGACTAGTCGGCGAGCAGTACTTC CSASRLVGEQYF
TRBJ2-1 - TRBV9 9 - TGTGCCAGCGTCAGTGAGCAGTTCTTC CASVSEQFF
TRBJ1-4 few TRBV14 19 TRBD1 TGTGCCAGCAGCCAAGTTTGGACAGGGGAGTCGGCAACTAATGAAAAACTGTTTTTT CASSQVWTGESATNEKLFF
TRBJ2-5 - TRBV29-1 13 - TGCAGCGTTGCGGCAGGCCTAGCGGAGACCCAGTACTTC CSVAAGLAETQYF
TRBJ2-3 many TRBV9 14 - TGTGCCAGCAGCGTAGGTGGTAGCACAGATACGCAGTATTTT CASSVGGSTDTQYF
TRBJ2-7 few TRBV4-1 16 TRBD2 TGCGCCAGCAGCCCCTCGCCTGGGGGGGGAATTTACGAGCAGTACTTC CASSPSPGGGIYEQYF
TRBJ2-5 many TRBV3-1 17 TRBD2 TGTGCCAGCAGCCCCCCAGAGAAGACTAGCGGGAGAGAGACCCAGTACTTC CASSPPEKTSGRETQYF
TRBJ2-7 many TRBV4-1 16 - TGCGCCAGCAGCCAAGATGGACCAGAGGTACAATACGAGCAGTACTTC CASSQDGPEVQYEQYF
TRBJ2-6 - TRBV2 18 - TGTGCCAGCAGCCCGGTCCGGCCCCTCCTCTCTGGGGCCAACGTCCTGACTTTC CASSPVRPLLSGANVLTF
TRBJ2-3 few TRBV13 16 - TGTGCCAGCAGCTTAGGCCTAATTCCCAGCACAGATACGCAGTATTTT CASSLGLIPSTDTQYF
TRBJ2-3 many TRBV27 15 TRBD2 TGTGCCAGCAGTTTGGGCGGGAGGGCCTTTGATACGCAGTATTTT CASSLGGRAFDTQYF
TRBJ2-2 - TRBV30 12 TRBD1 TGTGCCTGTTGGACAGGCACCGGGGAGCTGTTTTTT CACWTGTGELFF
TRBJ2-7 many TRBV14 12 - TGTGCCAGCAGCCTCCTAAACTACGAGCAGTACTTC CASSLLNYEQYF